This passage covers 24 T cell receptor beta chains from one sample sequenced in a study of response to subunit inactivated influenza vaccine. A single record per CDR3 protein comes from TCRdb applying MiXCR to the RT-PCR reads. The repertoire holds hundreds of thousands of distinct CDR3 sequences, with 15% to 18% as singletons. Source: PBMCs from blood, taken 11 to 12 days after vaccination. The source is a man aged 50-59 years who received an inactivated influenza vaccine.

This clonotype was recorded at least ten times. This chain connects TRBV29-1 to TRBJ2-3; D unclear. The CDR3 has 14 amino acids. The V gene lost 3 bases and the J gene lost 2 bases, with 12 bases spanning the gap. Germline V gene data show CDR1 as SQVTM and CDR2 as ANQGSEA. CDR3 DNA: TGCAGCGTTGAGGGCAGTCAGCCCACAGATACGCAGTATTTT. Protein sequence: CSVEGSQPTDTQYF.

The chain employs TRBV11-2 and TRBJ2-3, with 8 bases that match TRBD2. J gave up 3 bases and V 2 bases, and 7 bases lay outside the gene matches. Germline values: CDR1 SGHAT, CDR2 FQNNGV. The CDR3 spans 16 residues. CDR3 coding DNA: TGTGCCAGCAGCTTAATAGCGGGGTTGGGAACAGATACGCAGTATTTT. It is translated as CASSLIAGLGTDTQYF.

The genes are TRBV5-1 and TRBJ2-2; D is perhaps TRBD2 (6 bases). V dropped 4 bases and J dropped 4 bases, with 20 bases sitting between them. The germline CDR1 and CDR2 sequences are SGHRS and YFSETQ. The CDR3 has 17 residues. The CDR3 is CASSPYPGVQGTGELFF. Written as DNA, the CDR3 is TGCGCCAGCAGCCCCTATCCGGGAGTCCAGGGCACCGGGGAGCTGTTTTTT.

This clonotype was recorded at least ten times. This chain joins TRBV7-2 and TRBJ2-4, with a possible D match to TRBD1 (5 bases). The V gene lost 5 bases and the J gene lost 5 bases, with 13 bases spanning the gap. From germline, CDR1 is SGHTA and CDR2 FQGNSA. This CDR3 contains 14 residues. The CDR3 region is CASSPDRVQNIQYF. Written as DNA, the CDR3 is TGTGCCAGCAGCCCCGACAGAGTACAAAACATTCAGTACTTC.

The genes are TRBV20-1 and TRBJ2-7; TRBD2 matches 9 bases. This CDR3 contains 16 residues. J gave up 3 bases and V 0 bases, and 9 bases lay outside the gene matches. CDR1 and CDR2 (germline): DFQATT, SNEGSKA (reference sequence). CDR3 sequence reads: CSARDPVAGVVYEQYF. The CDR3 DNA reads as TGCAGTGCTAGAGATCCCGTAGCGGGAGTAGTCTACGAGCAGTACTTC.

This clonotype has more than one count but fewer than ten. The CDR3 bases are TGTGCCAGCAGCCAAGGCTGGACAGTTGTTCGGGAGCAGTTCTTC. Translating gives CASSQGWTVVREQFF. The V gene is TRBV14, the J gene TRBJ2-1; a possible D gene is TRBD1 (6 bases). The CDR3 extends over 15 amino acids. The germline V and J ends were trimmed by 1 base and 10 bases, with 17 bases remaining between them. Germline V gives CDR1 SGHDN, CDR2 FVKESK. The variable domain in full, completed from reference TRBV14 and TRBJ2-1, reads EAGVTQFPSHSVIEKGQTVTLRCDPISGHDNLYWYRRVMGKEIKFLLHFVKESKQDESGMPNNRFLAERTGGTYSTLKVQPAELEDSGVYFCASSQGWTVVREQFFGPGTRLTVL.

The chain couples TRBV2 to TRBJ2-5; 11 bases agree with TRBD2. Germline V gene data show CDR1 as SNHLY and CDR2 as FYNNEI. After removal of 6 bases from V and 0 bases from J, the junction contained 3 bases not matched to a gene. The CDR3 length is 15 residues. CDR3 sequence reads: CASRGLAVNQETQYF. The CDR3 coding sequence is TGTGCCAGCAGGGGACTAGCGGTAAACCAAGAGACCCAGTACTTC.

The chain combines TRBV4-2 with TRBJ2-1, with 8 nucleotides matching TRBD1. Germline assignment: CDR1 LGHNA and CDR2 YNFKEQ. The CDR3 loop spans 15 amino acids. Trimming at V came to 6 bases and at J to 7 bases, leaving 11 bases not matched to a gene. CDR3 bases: TGTGCCAGCAGTGAGACCGGGACAGGACTTAATGAGCAGTTCTTC. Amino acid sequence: CASSETGTGLNEQFF.

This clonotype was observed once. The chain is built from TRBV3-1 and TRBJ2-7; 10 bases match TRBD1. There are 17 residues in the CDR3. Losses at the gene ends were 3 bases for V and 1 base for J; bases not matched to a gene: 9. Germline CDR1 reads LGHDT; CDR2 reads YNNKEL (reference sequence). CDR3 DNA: TGTGCCAGCAGCCAGCCGGGACAGGGGATGAGATCCTACGAGCAGTACTTC. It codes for CASSQPGQGMRSYEQYF.

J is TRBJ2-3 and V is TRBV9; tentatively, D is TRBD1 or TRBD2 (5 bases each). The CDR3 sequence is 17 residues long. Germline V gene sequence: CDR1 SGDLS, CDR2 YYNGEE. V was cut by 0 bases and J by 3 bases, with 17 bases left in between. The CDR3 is CASSVEFGGFPTDTQYF. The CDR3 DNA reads TGTGCCAGCAGCGTAGAGTTTGGGGGATTTCCGACAGATACGCAGTATTTT. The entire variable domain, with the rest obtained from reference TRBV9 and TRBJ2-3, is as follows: DSGVTQTPKHLITATGQRVTLRCSPRSGDLSVYWYQQSLDQGLQFLIQYYNGEERAKGNILERFSAQQFPDLHSELNLSSLELGDSALYFCASSVEFGGFPTDTQYFGPGTRLTVL.

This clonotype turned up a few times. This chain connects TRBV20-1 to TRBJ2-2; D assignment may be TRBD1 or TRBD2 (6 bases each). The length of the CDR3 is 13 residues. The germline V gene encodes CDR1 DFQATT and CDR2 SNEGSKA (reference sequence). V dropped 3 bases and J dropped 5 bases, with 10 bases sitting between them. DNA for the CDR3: TGCAGTGCTAGTCGGGGGCGAACCGGGGAGCTGTTTTTT. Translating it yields CSASRGRTGELFF.

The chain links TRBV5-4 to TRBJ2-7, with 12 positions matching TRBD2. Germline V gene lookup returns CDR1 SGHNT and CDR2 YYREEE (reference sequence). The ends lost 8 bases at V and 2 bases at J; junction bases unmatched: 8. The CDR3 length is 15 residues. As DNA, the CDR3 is TGTGCCAGTACTAGCGGGGGGCATAATACCTACGAGCAGTACTTC. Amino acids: CASTSGGHNTYEQYF.

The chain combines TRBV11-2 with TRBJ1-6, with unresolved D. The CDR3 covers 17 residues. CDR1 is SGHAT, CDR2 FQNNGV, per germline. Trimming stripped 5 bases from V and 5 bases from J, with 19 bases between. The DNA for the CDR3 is TGTGCCAGCAGCAAAACCCCGGGCGGGGTGAATAATTCACCCCTCCACTTT. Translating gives CASSKTPGGVNNSPLHF.

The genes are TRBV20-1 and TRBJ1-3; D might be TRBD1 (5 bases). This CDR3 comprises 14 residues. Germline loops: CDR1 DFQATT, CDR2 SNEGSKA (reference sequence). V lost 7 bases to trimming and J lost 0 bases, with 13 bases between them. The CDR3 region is CSVEYGASGNTIYF. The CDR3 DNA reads TGCAGTGTGGAGTACGGGGCCTCTGGAAACACCATATATTTT.

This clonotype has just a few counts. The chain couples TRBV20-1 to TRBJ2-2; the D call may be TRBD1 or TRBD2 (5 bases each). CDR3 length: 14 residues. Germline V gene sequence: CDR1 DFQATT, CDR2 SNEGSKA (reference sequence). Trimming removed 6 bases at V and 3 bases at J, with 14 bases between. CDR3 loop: CSAPWDGDTGELFF. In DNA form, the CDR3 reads TGCAGTGCCCCCTGGGACGGAGACACCGGGGAGCTGTTTTTT.

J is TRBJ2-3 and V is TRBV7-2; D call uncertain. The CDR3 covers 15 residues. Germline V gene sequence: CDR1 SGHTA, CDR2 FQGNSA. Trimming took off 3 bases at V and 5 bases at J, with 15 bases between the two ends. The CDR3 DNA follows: TGTGCCAGCAGCTTCGTGGGCAATGTGTTAGATACGCAGTATTTT. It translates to CASSFVGNVLDTQYF.

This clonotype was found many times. CDR3 amino acids: CASSHDRGQRDTQYF. CDR3 sequence (DNA): TGCGCCAGCAGCCATGACAGGGGGCAAAGAGATACGCAGTATTTT. The chain couples TRBV4-3 to TRBJ2-3; 10 bases map to TRBD1. V was pared by 3 bases and J by 5 bases, with 5 bases of the junction left unmatched. CDR1 and CDR2 from the germline V gene are LGHNA and YSLEER. The CDR3 loop spans 15 amino acids.

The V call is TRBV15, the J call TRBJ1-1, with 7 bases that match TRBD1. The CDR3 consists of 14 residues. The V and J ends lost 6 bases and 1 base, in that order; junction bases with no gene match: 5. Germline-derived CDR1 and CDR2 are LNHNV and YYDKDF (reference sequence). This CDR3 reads CATSQGGGNTEAFF. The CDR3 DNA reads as TGTGCCACCAGTCAGGGGGGAGGGAACACTGAAGCTTTCTTT. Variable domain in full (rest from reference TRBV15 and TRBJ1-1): DAMVIQNPRYQVTQFGKPVTLSCSQTLNHNVMYWYQQKSSQAPKLLFHYYDKDFNNEADTPDNFQSRRPNTSFCFLDIRSPGLGDTAMYLCATSQGGGNTEAFFGQGTRLTVV.

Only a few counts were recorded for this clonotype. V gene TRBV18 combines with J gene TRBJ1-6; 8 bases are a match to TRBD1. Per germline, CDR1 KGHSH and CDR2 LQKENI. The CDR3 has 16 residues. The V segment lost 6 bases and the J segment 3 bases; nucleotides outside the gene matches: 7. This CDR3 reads CASSPQGAVYNSPLHF. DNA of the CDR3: TGTGCCAGCTCGCCGCAGGGGGCGGTCTATAATTCACCCCTCCACTTT.

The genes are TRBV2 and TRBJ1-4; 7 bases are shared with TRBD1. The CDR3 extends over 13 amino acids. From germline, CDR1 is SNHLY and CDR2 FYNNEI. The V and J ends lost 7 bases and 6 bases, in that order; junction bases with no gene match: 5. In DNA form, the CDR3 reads TGTGCCAGCATGCAGGGGGAGTATGAAAAACTGTTTTTT. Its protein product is CASMQGEYEKLFF.

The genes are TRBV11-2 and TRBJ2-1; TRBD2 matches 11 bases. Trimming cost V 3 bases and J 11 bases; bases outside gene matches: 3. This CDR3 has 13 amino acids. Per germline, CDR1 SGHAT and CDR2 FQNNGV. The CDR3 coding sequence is TGTGCCAGCAGCTTGGGGACTAGCGGACAGCAGTTCTTC. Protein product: CASSLGTSGQQFF. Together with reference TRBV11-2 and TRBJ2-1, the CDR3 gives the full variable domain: EAGVAQSPRYKIIEKRQSVAFWCNPISGHATLYWYQQILGQGPKLLIQFQNNGVVDDSQLPKDRFSAERLKGVDSTLKIQPAKLEDSAVYLCASSLGTSGQQFFGPGTRLTVL.

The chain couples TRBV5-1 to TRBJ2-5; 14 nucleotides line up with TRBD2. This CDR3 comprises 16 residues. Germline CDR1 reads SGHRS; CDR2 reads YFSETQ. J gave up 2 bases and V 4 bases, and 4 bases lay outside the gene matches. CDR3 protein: CASSPGLAGAQETQYF. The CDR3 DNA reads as TGCGCCAGCAGCCCGGGACTAGCGGGGGCACAAGAGACCCAGTACTTC.

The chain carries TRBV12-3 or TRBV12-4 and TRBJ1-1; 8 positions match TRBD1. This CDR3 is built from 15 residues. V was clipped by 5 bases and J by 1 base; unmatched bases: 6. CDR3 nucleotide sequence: TGTGCCAGCAGTACCCGGACAGGGACGAACACTGAAGCTTTCTTT. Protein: CASSTRTGTNTEAFF.

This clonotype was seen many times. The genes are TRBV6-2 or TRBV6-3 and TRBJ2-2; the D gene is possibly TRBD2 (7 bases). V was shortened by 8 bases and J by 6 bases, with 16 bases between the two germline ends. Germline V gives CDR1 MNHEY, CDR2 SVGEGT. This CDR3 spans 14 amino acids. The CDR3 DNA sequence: TGTGCCAGCGAGTGGGGGGGCGCGTCCGGGGAGCTGTTTTTT. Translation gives CASEWGGASGELFF.